The following is a TCR beta chain sequence with its context. Its antigen remains unknown. These data are taken from a study of shared clonotypes between healthy human individuals. The V gene's germline CDR1 is SGHNT and CDR2 YYREEE (reference sequence). The CDR3 has 14 residues. V was clipped by 4 bases and J by 7 bases; unmatched bases: 11. Findings of the study overall: Sorted-subset samples were not fully sequenced, rarefaction indicated. Roughly 4.6% of naive CD4 clonotypes were common to a handful of donors.

Repertoires were generated with immunoSEQ multiplex PCR, while TCRdb's copy carries only in-frame clones and drops some. The sample consists of roughly 2.5 million clones, approximately 92% of them appearing once. Each of the donors was a healthy adult who was HIV-negative and had not had a recent acute infection or vaccination. The TCR was taken from a man between 18 and 35 years old in good health. The chain carries TRBV5-4 and TRBJ2-7; 7 nucleotides agree with TRBD1. The sample comprised naive CD4+ T cells sorted from blood. Subset reported: CD45RA+ positively selected. CDR3 amino acids: CASSGRQGPGEQYF. The CDR3 coding sequence is TGTGCCAGCAGCGGCCGACAGGGTCCTGGGGAGCAGTACTTC.